This T cell receptor (beta chain) was profiled in a study of T-cell reconstitution after alpha-beta-depleted transplantation in children. Broader study findings: In patients about two months after transplant, alpha-beta T cells reportedly arose from several hundred expanded graft clones. Some patients owed their high day-60 TCRbeta diversity to surviving recipient T cells and thymic progenitors.

The length of the CDR3 is 15 residues. V shed 4 bases and J shed 0 bases, with 7 bases lying between them. This clonotype was observed many times. The target antigen is unknown. TCRbeta library preparation incorporated unique molecular identifiers. TCRdb redid the calling of the PCR reads with MiXCR, one entry per CDR3 protein. The sample contains about 580,000 distinct CDR3 sequences, about 21% of which appear only once. The material sequenced was PBMCs, mostly from graft donor cells, taken 360 days after TCRalphabeta/CD19-depleted stem cell transplant. The J gene is TRBJ2-6, the V gene TRBV12-3 or TRBV12-4; D perhaps matches TRBD2 (5 bases). The clonotype was recovered from a boy less than two years old who had a stem cell transplant for acute myeloid leukemia, so the T cells may come from the graft donor. The CDR3 here is CASSSGYSGANVLTF. The CDR3 DNA is TGTGCCAGCAGTTCGGGGTACTCTGGGGCCAACGTCCTGACTTTC.